The present entry profiles one T cell receptor (beta chain) with its context. Its cognate antigen is unknown. This sample was taken from a study of OX40 agonist ivuxolimab in advanced cancers. Study results and limitations: CD4+ and CD8+ T cells in blood underwent clonal expansion by week 6 at 0.1 to 3.0 mg/kg.

This CDR3 region has 13 residues. With 8 bases clipped from V and 4 bases from J, the junction kept 7 bases outside the gene matches. Germline loops: CDR1 SGHRS, CDR2 YFSETQ. Produced via immunoSEQ multiplex PCR; TCRdb's table is partial and in-frame only. The sample consists of approximately 92,000 clones, 90% to 97% of them appearing once. The TCR comes from an adult with an advanced solid tumor such as melanoma, head and neck, liver or kidney cancer. The chain recombines TRBV5-1 with TRBJ1-1; TRBD1 agrees at 8 bases. Source: CD4+ or CD8+ T cells sorted from blood, taken in a trial of the OX40 agonist ivuxolimab. The CDR3 DNA reads TGCGCCAGTTGCCGCCAGGGGGCCACTGAAGCTTTCTTT. Translating gives CASCRQGATEAFF.